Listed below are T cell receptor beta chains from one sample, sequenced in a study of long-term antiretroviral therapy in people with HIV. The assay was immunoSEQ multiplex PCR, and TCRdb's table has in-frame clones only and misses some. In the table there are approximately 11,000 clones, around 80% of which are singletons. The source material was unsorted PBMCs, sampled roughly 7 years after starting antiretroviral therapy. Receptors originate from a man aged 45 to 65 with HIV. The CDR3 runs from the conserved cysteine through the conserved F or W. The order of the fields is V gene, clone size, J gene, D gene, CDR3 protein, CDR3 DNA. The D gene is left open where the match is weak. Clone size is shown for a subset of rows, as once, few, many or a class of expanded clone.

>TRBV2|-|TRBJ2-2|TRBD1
CASSEGQDTGELFF
TGTGCCAGCAGTGAGGGACAGGACACCGGGGAGCTGTTTTTT
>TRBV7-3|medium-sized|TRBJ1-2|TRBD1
CASSLTGQGPDGYTF
TGTGCCAGCAGCTTAACGGGACAGGGTCCCGATGGCTACACCTTC
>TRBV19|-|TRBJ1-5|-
CASSIGGASNQPQHF
TGTGCCAGTAGTATCGGAGGGGCGAGCAATCAGCCCCAGCATTTT
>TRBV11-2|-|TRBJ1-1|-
CASSLSGATEAFF
TGTGCCAGCAGCTTATCAGGGGCCACTGAAGCTTTCTTT
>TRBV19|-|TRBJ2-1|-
CASSIDVVNEQFF
TGTGCCAGTAGTATAGATGTGGTCAATGAGCAGTTCTTC
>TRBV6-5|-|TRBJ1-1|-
CASSYQGLQLNTEAFF
TGTGCCAGCAGTTACCAGGGTCTCCAATTGAACACTGAAGCTTTCTTT
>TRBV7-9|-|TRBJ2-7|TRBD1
CASSLSGTASYEQYF
TGTGCCAGCAGCTTGTCCGGGACAGCATCCTACGAGCAGTACTTC
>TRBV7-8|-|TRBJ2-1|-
CASSLLFKENDEQFF
TGTGCCAGCAGCTTATTATTTAAGGAGAACGATGAGCAGTTCTTC
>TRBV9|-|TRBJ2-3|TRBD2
CASSGGGAGGPETQYF
TGTGCCAGCAGCGGCGGTGGAGCGGGGGGGCCAGAAACGCAGTATTTT
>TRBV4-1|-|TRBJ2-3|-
CASSQAGGTDTQYF
TGCGCCAGCAGCCAAGCCGGGGGCACAGATACGCAGTATTTT
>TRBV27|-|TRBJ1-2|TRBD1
CASSLSGQGYGYTF
TGTGCCAGCAGTCTTTCGGGACAGGGCTATGGCTACACCTTC
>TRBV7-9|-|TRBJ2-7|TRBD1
CASSTDRGLYYEQYF
TGTGCCAGCAGCACAGACAGGGGGCTTTACTACGAGCAGTACTTC
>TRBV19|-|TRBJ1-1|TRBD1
CASSVTGENTEAFF
TGTGCCAGTAGTGTGACAGGGGAGAACACTGAAGCTTTCTTT
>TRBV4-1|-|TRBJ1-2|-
CASSQDPTDNYGYTF
TGCGCCAGCAGCCAAGATCCCACTGATAACTATGGCTACACCTTC
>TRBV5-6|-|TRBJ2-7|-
CASSLTTQGEVEQYF
TGTGCCAGCAGCTTGACTACCCAGGGGGAGGTCGAGCAGTACTTC
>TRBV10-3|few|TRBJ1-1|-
CAITGGNTEAFF
TGTGCCATCACGGGAGGGAATACTGAAGCTTTCTTT
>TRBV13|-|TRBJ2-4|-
CASSFGALGDIQYF
TGTGCCAGCAGCTTTGGGGCCCTTGGGGACATTCAGTACTTC
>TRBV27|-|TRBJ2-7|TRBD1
CASSPLNTGGAGVRTYEQYF
TGTGCCAGCAGCCCCTTAAATACAGGGGGCGCGGGGGTCCGCACCTACGAGCAGTACTTC
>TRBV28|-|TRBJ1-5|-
CASSLPVGDNQPQHF
TGTGCCAGCAGTTTGCCTGTTGGAGACAATCAGCCCCAGCATTTT
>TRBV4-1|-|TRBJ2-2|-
CASSQDSSAITGELFF
TGCGCCAGCAGCCAAGATAGCTCGGCAATAACCGGGGAGCTGTTTTTT
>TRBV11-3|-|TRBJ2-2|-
CASSLDPDGELFF
TGTGCCAGCAGCTTAGATCCCGACGGGGAGCTGTTTTTT
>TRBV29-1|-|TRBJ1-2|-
CSVEDSQGYGYTF
TGCAGCGTTGAAGATAGTCAGGGTTATGGCTACACCTTC
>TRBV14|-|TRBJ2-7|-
CASSQEESYEQYF
TGTGCCAGCAGCCAAGAAGAAAGCTACGAGCAGTACTTC